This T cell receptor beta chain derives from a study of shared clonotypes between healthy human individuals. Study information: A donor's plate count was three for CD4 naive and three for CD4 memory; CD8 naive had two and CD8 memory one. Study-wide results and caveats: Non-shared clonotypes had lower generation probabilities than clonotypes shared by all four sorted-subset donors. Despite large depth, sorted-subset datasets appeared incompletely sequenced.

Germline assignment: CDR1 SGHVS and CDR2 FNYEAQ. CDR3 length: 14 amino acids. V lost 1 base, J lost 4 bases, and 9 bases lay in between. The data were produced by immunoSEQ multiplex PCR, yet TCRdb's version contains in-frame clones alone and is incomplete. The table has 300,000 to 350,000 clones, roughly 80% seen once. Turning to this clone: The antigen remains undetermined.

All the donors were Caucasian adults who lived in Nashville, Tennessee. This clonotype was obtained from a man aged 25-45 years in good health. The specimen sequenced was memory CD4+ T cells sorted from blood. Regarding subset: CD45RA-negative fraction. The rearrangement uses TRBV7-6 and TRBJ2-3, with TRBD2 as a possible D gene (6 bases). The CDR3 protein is CASSLGGRSDTQYF. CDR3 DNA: TGTGCCAGCAGCTTAGGGGGGAGGTCAGATACGCAGTATTTT.